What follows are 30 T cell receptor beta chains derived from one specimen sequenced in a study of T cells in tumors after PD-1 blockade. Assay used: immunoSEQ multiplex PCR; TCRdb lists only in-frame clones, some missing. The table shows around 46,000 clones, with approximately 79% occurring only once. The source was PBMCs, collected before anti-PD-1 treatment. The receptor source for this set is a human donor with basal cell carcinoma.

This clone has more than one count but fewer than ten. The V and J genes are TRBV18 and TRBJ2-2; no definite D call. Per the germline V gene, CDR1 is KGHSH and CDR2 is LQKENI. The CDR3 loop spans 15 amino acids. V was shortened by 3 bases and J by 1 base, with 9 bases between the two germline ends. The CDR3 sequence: CASSPFNRNTGELFF. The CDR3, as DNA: TGTGCCAGCTCACCGTTCAACAGGAACACCGGGGAGCTGTTTTTT.

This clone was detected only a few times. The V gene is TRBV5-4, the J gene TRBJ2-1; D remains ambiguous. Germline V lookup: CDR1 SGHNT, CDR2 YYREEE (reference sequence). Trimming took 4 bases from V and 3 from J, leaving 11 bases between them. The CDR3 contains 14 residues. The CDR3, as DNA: TGTGCCAGCAGCCCTCGAGACAACTACAATGAGCAGTTCTTC. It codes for CASSPRDNYNEQFF.

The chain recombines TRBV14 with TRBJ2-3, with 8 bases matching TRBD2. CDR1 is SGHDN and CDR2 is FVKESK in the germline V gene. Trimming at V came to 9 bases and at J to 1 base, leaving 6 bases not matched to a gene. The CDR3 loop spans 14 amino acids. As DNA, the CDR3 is TGTGCCAGTCGAAGAGCGGGGGGCACAGATACGCAGTATTTT. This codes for CASRRAGGTDTQYF.

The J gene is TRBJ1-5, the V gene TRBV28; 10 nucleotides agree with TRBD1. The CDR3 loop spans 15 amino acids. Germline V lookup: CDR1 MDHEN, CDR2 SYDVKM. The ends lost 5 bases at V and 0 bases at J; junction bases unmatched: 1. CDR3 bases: TGTGCCAGCAGTAGGACAGGGGGTAGCAATCAGCCCCAGCATTTT. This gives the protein CASSRTGGSNQPQHF.

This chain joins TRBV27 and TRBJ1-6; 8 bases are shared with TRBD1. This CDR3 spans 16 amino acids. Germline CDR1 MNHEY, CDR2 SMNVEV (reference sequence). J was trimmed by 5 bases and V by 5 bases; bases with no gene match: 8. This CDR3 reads CASSKDRAVDNSPLHF. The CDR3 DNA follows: TGTGCCAGCAGTAAGGACAGGGCGGTGGATAATTCACCCCTCCACTTT.

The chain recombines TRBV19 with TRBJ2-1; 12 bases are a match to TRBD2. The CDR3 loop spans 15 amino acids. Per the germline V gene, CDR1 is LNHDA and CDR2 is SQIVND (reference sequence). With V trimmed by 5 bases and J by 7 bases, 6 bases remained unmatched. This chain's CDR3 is CASSRWTSGKNEQFF. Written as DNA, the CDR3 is TGTGCCAGTAGTCGGTGGACTAGCGGGAAGAATGAGCAGTTCTTC.

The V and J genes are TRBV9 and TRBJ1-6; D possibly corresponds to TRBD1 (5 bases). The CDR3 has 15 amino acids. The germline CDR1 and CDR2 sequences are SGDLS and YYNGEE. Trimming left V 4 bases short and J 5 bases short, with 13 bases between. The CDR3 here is CASSSQGMNNSPLHF. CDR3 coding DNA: TGTGCCAGCAGCAGTCAGGGTATGAATAATTCACCCCTCCACTTT.

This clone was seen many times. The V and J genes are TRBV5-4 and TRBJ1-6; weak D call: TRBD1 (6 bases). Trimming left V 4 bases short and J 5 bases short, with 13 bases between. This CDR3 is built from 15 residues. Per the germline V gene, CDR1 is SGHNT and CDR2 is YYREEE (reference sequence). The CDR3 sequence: CASSPRGGDNSPLHF. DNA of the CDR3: TGTGCCAGCAGCCCCAGGGGTGGCGATAATTCACCCCTCCACTTT.

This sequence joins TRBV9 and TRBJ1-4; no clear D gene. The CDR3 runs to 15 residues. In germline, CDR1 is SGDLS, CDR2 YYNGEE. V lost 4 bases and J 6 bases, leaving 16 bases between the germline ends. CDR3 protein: CASSPRAFMDEKLFF. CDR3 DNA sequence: TGTGCCAGCAGCCCACGGGCCTTTATGGATGAAAAACTGTTTTTT. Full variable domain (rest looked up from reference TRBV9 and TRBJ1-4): DSGVTQTPKHLITATGQRVTLRCSPRSGDLSVYWYQQSLDQGLQFLIQYYNGEERAKGNILERFSAQQFPDLHSELNLSSLELGDSALYFCASSPRAFMDEKLFFGSGTQLSVL.

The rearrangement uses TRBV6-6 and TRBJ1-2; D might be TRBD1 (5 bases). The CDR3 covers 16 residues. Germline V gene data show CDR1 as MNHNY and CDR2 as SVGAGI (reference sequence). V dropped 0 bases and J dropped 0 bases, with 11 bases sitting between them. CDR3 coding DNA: TGTGCCAGCAGTTACTCAGGGGCGGTAGCTAACTATGGCTACACCTTC. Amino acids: CASSYSGAVANYGYTF.

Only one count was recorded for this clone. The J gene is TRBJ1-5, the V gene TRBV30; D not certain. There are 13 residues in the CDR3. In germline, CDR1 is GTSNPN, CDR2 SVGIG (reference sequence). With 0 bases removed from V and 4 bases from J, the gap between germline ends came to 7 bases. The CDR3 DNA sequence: TGTGCCTGGAGTGTACAAGGGAATCAGCCCCAGCATTTT. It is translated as CAWSVQGNQPQHF.

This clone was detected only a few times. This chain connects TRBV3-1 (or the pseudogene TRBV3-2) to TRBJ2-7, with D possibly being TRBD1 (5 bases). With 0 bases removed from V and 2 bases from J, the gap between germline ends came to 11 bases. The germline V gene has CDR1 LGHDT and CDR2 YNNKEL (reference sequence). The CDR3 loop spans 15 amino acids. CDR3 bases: TGTGCCAGCAGCCAAGAAAGGACACCCGCCTACGAGCAGTACTTC. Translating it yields CASSQERTPAYEQYF.

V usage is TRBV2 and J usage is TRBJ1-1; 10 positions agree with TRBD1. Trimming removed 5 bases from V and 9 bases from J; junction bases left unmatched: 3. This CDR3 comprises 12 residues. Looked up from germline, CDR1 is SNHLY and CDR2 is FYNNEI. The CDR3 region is CASSWGQGKAFF. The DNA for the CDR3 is TGTGCCAGCAGTTGGGGACAGGGGAAAGCTTTCTTT. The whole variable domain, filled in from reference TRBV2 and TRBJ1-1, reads EPEVTQTPSHQVTQMGQEVILRCVPISNHLYFYWYRQILGQKVEFLVSFYNNEISEKSEIFDDQFSVERPDGSNFTLKIRSTKLEDSAMYFCASSWGQGKAFFGQGTRLTVV.

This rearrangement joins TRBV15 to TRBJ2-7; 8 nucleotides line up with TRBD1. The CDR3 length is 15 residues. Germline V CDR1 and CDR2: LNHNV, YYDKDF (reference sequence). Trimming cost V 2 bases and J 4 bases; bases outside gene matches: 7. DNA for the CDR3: TGTGCCACCAGCAGACTCGGACAGGGTCGGTACGAGCAGTACTTC. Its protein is CATSRLGQGRYEQYF.

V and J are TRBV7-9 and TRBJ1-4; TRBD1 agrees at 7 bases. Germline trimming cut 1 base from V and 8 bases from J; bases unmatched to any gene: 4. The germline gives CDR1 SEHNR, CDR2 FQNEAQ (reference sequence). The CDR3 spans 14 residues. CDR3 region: CASSLGGGTEKLFF. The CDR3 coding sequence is TGTGCCAGCAGCTTAGGAGGGGGCACGGAAAAACTGTTTTTT.

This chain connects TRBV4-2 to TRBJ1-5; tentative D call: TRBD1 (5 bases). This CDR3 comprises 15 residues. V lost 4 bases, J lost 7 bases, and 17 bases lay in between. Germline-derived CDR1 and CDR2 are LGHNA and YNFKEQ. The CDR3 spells CASSPGRGFGQPQHF. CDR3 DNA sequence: TGTGCCAGCAGCCCGGGCCGGGGGTTTGGGCAGCCCCAGCATTTT.

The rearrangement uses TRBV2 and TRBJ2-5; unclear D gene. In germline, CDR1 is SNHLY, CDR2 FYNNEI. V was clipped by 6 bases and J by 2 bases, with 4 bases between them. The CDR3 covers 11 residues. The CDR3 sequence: CASSLQETQYF. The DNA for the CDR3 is TGTGCCAGCAGCCTACAAGAGACCCAGTACTTC.

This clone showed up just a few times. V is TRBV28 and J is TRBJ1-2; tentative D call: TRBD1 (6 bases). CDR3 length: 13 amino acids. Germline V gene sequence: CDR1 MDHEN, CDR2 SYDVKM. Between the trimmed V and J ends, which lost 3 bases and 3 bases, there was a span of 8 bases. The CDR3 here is CASSLYRDYGYTF. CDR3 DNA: TGTGCCAGCAGTTTGTACAGGGACTATGGCTACACCTTC.

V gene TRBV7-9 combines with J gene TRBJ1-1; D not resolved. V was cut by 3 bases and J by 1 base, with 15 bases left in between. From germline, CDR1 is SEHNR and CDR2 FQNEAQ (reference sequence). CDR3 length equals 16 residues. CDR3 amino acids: CASSFGLTLQNTEAFF. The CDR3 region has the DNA TGTGCCAGCAGCTTTGGGCTGACTTTACAGAACACTGAAGCTTTCTTT.

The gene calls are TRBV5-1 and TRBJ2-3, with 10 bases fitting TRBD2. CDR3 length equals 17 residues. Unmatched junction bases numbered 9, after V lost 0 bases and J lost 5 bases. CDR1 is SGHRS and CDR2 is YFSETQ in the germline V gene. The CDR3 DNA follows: TGCGCCAGCAGCTTGGGTTATTCTAGCGGGAGAGGAGATACGCAGTATTTT. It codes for CASSLGYSSGRGDTQYF.

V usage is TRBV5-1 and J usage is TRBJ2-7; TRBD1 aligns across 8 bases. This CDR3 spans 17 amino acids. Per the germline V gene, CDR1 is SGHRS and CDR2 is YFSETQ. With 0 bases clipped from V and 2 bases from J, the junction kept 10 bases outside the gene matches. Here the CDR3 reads CASSLGFGQGATYEQYF. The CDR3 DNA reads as TGCGCCAGCAGCTTGGGTTTCGGACAGGGTGCCACCTACGAGCAGTACTTC.

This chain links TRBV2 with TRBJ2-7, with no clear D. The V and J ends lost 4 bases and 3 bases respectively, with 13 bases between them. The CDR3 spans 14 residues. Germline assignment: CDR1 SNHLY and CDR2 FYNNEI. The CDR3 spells CASSGDLAVYEQYF. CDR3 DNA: TGTGCCAGCAGTGGAGACTTAGCCGTCTACGAGCAGTACTTC.

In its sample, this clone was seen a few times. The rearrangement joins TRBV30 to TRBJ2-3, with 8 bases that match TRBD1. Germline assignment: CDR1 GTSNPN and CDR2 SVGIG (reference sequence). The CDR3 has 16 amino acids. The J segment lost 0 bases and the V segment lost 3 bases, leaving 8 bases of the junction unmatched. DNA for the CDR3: TGTGCCTGGAGCGCCAAAGGACAGGGAAGCACAGATACGCAGTATTTT. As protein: CAWSAKGQGSTDTQYF. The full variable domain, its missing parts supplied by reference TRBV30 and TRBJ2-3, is SQTIHQWPATLVQPVGSPLSLECTVEGTSNPNLYWYRQAAGRGLQLLFYSVGIGQISSEVPQNLSASRPQDRQFILSSKKLLLSDSGFYLCAWSAKGQGSTDTQYFGPGTRLTVL.

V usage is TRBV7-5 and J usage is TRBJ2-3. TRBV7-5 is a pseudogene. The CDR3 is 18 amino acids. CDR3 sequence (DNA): TGTGCCAGAAGCAACCGCTGGGACGGAGGTGGGGGCACAGATACGCAGTATTTT. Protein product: CARSNRWDGGGGTDTQYF.

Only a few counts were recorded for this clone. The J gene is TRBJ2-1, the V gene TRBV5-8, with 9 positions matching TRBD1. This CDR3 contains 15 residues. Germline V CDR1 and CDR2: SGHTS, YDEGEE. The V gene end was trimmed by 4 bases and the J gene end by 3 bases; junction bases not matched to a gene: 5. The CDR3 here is CASSPGTGYYNEQFF. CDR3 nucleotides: TGTGCCAGCAGCCCCGGGACAGGGTACTACAATGAGCAGTTCTTC.

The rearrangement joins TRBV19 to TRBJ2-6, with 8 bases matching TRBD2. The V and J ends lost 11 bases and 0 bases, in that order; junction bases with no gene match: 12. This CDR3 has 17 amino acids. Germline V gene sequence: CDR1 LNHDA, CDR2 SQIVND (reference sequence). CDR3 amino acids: CARRGGPFSSGANVLTF. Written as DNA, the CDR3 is TGTGCCCGTCGGGGGGGGCCTTTTAGCTCTGGGGCCAACGTCCTGACTTTC.

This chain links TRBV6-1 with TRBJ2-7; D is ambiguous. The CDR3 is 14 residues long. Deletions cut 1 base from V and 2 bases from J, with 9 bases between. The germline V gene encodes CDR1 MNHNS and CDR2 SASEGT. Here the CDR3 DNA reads TGTGCCAGCAGTGAAGTGGGCAGACCCTACGAGCAGTACTTC. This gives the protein CASSEVGRPYEQYF.

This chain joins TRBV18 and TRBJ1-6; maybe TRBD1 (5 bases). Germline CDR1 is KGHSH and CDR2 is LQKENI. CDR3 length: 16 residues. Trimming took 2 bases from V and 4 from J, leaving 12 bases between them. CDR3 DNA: TGTGCCAGCTCACCATCCCGCCAGGGTTATAATTCACCCCTCCACTTT. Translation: CASSPSRQGYNSPLHF.

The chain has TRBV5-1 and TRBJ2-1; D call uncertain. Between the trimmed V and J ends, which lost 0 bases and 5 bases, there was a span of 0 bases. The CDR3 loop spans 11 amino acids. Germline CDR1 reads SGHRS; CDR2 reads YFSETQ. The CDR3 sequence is CASSLDNEQFF. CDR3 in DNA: TGCGCCAGCAGCTTGGACAATGAGCAGTTCTTC. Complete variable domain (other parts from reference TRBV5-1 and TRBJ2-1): KAGVTQTPRYLIKTRGQQVTLSCSPISGHRSVSWYQQTPGQGLQFLFEYFSETQRNKGNFPGRFSGRQFSNSRSEMNVSTLELGDSALYLCASSLDNEQFFGPGTRLTVL.

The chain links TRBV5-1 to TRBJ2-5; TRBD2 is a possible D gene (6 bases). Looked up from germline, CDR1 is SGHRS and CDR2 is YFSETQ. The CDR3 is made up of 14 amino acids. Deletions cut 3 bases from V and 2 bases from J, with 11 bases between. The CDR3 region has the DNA TGCGCCAGCAGCTGGCTAGCGTATCAAGAGACCCAGTACTTC. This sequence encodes CASSWLAYQETQYF.